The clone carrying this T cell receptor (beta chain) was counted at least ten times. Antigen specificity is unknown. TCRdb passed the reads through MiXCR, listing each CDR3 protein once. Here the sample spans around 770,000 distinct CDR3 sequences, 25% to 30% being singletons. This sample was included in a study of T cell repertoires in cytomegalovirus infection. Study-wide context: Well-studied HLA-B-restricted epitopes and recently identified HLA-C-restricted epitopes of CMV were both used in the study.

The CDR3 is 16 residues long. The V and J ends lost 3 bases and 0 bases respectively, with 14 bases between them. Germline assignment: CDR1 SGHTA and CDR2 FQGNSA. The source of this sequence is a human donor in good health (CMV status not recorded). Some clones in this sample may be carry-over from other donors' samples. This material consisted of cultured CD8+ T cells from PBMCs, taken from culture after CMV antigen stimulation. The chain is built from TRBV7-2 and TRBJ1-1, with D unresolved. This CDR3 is CASSFVTEYMNTEAFF. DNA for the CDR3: TGTGCCAGCAGCTTTGTGACGGAATATATGAACACTGAAGCTTTCTTT.